This TCR beta chain was documented in a study of CD8 T cells in Susac syndrome. The overall study: Patients with Susac syndrome who were sequenced included over five with active disease and fewer than 10 in remission. When their blood was taken, patients with Susac syndrome were therapy-naive, taking corticosteroids, or taking intravenous immunoglobulin alone.

The CDR3 extends over 16 amino acids. CDR1 is MNHEY, CDR2 SMNVEV, per germline (reference sequence). Unmatched junction bases numbered 12, after V lost 5 bases and J lost 4 bases. This clonotype came up once. Reverse transcription used about 0.45 to 1 ug RNA and random hexamers. Via MiXCR, TCRdb re-called the immunoSEQ multiplex PCR reads, giving one row per CDR3 protein. The sample contains about 82,000 distinct CDR3 sequences, approximately 96% of which appear only once. The sample taken for sequencing was CD8+ T cells from PBMCs. V and J are TRBV27 and TRBJ2-3, with 7 bases aligning to TRBD1. The sequence was obtained from a human donor with Susac syndrome. CDR3: CASSPSGTERSDTQYF. The CDR3 coding sequence is TGTGCCAGCAGTCCTTCTGGGACAGAACGTTCAGATACGCAGTATTTT.